The TCR beta chain under discussion was sequenced for a study of cytomegalovirus exposure and HLA in healthy donors. As to this clone: The antigen is unknown.

V lost 4 bases to trimming and J lost 4 bases, with 17 bases between them. Germline V gene lookup returns CDR1 SGHAT and CDR2 FQNNGV. The CDR3 has 15 residues. Primers: 60 Vbeta forward and 13 Jbeta reverse. Assay: immunoSEQ multiplex PCR; the TCRdb copy retains only in-frame clones and omits some. The data contain about 170,000 clones, less than 85% of them singletons. Study-wide results and caveats: Later analysis showed most CMV-associated TCR beta chains appearing HLA-restricted. Relative to equally common others, HLA-associated TCR beta chains showed greater clonal expansion in a later analysis. The study listed some 160 cytomegalovirus-associated TCR beta chains. Later work found that TCR association rates differed between HLA loci; DRB1 had the most and HLA-C the fewest.

This clonotype was obtained from a boy aged 2-15 years in good health and CMV-seronegative. The chain joins TRBV11-2 to TRBJ2-7; D is perhaps TRBD2 (6 bases). The sequenced sample consisted of PBMCs. CDR3 in DNA: TGTGCCAGCAGCTCCCCCGGGGCGGGAAGGTACGAGCAGTACTTC. It is translated as CASSSPGAGRYEQYF.